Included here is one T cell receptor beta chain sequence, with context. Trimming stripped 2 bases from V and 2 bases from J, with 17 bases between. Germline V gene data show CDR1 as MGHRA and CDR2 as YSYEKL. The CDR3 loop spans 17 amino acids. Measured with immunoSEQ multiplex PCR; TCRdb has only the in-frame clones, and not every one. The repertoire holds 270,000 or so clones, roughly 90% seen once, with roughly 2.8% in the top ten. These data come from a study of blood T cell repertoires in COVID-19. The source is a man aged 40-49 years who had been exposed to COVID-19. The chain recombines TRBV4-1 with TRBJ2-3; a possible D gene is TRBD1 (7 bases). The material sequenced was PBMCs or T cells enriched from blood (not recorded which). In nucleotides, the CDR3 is TGCGCCAGCAGCCAACCGGGTTCAGGGGGGTTCACAGATACGCAGTATTTT. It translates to CASSQPGSGGFTDTQYF.